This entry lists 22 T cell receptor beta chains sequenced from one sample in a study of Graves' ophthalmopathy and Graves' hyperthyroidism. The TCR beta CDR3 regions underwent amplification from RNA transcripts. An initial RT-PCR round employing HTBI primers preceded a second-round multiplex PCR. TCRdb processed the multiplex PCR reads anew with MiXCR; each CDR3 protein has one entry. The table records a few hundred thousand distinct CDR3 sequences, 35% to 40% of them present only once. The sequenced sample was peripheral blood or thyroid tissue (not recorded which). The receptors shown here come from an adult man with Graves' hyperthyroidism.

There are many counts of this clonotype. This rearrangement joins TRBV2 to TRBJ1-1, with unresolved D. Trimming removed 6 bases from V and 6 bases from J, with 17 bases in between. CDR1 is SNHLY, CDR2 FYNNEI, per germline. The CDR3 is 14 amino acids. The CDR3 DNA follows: TGTGCCAGCAGGGGCAGTTGGGCTTCGGCTGAAGCTTTCTTT. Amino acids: CASRGSWASAEAFF.

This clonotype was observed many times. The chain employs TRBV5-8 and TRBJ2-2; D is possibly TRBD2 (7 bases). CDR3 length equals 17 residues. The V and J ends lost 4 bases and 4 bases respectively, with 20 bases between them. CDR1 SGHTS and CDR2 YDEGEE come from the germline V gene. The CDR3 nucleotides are TGTGCCAGCAGCCCGGGGGGCCAAGGGCGGTTCACCGGGGAGCTGTTTTTT. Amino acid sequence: CASSPGGQGRFTGELFF. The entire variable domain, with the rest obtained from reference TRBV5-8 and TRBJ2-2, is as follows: EAGVTQSPTHLIKTRGQQATLRCSPISGHTSVYWYQQALGLGLQFLLWYDEGEERNRGNFPPRFSGRQFPNYSSELNVNALELEDSALYLCASSPGGQGRFTGELFFGEGSRLTVL.

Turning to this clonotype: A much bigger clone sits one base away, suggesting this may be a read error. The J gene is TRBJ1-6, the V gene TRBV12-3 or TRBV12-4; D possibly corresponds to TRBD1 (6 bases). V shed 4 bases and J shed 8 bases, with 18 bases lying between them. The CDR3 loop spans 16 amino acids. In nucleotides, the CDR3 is TGTGCCAGCAGTTACGTACAGGGCCGTGGGGATTCACCCCTCCACTTT. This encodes CASSYVQGRGDSPLHF.

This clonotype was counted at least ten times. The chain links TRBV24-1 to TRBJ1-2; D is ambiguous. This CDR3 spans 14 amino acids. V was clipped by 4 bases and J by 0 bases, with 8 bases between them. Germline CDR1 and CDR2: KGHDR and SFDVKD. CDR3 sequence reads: CATSDPTANYGYTF. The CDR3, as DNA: TGTGCCACCAGTGACCCAACAGCTAACTATGGCTACACCTTC.

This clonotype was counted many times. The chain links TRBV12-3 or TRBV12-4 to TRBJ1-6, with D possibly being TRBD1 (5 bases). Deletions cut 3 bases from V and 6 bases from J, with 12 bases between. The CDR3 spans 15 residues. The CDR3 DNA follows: TGTGCCAGCAGTTTTAGCGGGGCGGCTAATTCACCCCTCCACTTT. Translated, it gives CASSFSGAANSPLHF.

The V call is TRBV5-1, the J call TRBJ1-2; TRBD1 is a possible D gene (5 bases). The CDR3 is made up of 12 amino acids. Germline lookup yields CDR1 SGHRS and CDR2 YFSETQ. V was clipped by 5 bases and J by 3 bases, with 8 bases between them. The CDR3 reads CASRLGDYGYTF. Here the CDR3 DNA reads TGCGCCAGCAGGCTAGGGGACTATGGCTACACCTTC.

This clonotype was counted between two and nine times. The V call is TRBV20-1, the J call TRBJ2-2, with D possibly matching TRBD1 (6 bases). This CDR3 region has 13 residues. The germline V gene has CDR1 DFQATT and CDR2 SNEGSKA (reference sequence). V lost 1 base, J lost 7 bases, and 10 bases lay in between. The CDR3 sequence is CSARGTESGELFF. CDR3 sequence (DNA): TGCAGTGCTAGAGGGACAGAGAGCGGGGAGCTGTTTTTT.

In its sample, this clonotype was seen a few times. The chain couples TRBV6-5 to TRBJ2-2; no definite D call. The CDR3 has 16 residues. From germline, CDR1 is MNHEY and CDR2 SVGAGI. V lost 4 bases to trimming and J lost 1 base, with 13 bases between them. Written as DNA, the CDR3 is TGTGCCAGCAGTTTCGAATTACCTGGGAACACCGGGGAGCTGTTTTTT. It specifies CASSFELPGNTGELFF.

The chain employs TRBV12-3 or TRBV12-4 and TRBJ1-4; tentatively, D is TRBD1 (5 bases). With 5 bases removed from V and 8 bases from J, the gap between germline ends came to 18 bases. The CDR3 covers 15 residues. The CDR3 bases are TGTGCCAGCAGTGAAGCGCCGGGGGTGGGAGAAAAACTGTTTTTT. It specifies CASSEAPGVGEKLFF.

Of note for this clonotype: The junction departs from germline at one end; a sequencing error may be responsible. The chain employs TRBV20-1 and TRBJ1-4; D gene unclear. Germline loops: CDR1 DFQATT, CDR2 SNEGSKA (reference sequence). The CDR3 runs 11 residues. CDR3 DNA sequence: TGCAGTGCTAGTAGTGACACTTCTGAAGCTTTT. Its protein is CSASSDTSEAF.

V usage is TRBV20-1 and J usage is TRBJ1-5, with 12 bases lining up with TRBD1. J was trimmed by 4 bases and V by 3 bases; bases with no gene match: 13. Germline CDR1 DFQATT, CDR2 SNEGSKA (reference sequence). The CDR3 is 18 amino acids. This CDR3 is CSARNIWDRGRENQPQHF. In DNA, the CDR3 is TGCAGTGCTAGGAATATATGGGACAGGGGGCGAGAAAATCAGCCCCAGCATTTT.

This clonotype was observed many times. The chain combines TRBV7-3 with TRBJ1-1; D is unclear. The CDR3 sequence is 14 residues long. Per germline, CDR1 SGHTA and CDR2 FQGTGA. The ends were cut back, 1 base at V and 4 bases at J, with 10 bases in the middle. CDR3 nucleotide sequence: TGTGCCAGCAGCTTAAGTTCCGGGAGCACTGAAGCTTTCTTT. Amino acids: CASSLSSGSTEAFF.

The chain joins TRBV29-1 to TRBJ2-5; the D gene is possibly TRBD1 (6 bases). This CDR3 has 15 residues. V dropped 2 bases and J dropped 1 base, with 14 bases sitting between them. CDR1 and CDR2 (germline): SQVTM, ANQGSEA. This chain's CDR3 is CSVELRQATQETQYF. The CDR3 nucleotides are TGCAGCGTTGAACTTCGACAGGCCACCCAAGAGACCCAGTACTTC.

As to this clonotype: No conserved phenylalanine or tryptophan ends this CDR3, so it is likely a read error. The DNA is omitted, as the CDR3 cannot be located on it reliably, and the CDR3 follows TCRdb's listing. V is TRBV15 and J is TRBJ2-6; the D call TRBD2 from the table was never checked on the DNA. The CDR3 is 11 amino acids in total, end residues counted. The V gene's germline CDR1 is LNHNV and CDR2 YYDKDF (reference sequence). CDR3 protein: CATSRDRISSG.

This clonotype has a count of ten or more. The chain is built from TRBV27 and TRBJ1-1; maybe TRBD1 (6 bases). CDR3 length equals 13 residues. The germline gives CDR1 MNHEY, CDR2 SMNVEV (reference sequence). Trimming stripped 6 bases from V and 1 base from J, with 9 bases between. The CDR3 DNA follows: TGTGCCAGCAGATCGGACAGGAACACTGAAGCTTTCTTT. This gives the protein CASRSDRNTEAFF.

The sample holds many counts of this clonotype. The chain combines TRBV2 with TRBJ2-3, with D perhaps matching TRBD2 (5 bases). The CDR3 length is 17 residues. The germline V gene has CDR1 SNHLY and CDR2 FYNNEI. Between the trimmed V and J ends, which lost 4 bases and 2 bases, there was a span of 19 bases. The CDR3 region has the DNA TGTGCCAGCAGTGGGGGTAGATTGGAGGCTACCACAGATACGCAGTATTTT. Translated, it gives CASSGGRLEATTDTQYF.

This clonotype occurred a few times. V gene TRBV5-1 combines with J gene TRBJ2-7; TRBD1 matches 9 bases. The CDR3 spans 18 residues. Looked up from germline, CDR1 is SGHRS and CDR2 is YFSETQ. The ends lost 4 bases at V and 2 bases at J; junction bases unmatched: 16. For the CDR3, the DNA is TGCGCCAGCAGCCAGACGCCTCCGGGACAGGGCTTCGCCTACGAGCAGTACTTC. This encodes CASSQTPPGQGFAYEQYF.

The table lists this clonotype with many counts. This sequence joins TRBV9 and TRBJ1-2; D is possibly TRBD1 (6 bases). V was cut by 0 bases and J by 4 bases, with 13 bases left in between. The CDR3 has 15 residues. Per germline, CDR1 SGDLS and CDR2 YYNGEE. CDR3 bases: TGTGCCAGCAGCGTAGAGGGGGACTTTGGCTATGGCTACACCTTC. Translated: CASSVEGDFGYGYTF. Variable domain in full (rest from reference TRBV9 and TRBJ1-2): DSGVTQTPKHLITATGQRVTLRCSPRSGDLSVYWYQQSLDQGLQFLIQYYNGEERAKGNILERFSAQQFPDLHSELNLSSLELGDSALYFCASSVEGDFGYGYTFGSGTRLTVV.

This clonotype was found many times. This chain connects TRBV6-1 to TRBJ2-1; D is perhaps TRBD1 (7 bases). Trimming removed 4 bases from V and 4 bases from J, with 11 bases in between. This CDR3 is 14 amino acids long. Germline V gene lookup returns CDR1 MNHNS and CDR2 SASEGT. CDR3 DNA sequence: TGTGCCAGCAGTGTGCGGGACAGTTACAATGAGCAGTTCTTC. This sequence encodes CASSVRDSYNEQFF.

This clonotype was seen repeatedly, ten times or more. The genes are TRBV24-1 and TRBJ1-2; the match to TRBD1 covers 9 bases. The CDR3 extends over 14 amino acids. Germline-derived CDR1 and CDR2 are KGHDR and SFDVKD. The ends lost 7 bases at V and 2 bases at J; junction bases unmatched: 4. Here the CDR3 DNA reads TGTGCCACCAGGGGGACAGGGCTAAACTATGGCTACACCTTC. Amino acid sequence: CATRGTGLNYGYTF.

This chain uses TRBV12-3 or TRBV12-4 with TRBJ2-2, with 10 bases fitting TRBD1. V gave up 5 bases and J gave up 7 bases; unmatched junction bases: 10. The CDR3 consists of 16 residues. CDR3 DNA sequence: TGTGCCAGCAGTAAGGGGACAGGGGTAAATGACGGGGAGCTGTTTTTT. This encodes CASSKGTGVNDGELFF.

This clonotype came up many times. CDR3 in DNA: TGTGCCAGCAGACGGACAGGGTTAACTTTCTTT. It specifies CASRRTGLTFF. The chain combines TRBV25-1 with TRBJ1-1; 8 bases are a match to TRBD1. The V gene end was trimmed by 6 bases and the J gene end by 12 bases; junction bases not matched to a gene: 6. CDR3 size: 11 residues. Germline loops: CDR1 MGHDK, CDR2 SYGVNS.